These T cell receptor beta chains were read from a single sample in a study of T cell repertoires in cytomegalovirus infection. MiXCR, applied by TCRdb to the reads, yields one record per CDR3 protein. Of over 450,000 distinct CDR3 sequences in the sample, about 11% were seen once. The sequencing input was PBMCs. The receptors come from a human donor in good health (CMV status not recorded). Some clones in this sample may be carry-over from other donors' samples. Both conserved end residues are part of each CDR3. The order of the fields is CDR3 DNA, CDR3 protein, CDR3 length, clone size, V gene, J gene, D gene. The D gene is left open where the match is weak. Expanded clones are given a class, and other clones once, few, many or no size at all.

TGTGCCACCAGTGATTTATCCAGCGGAGCCATCACAGATACGCAGTATTTT	CATSDLSSGAITDTQYF	17	many	TRBV24-1	TRBJ2-3	.
TGCAGTGCTAGCTACTACCCGTACACAGATACGCAGTATTTT	CSASYYPYTDTQYF	14	few	TRBV20-1	TRBJ2-3	.
TGCAGTGCTGAAGGCTCTCCGAGGAGTACTGAAGCTTTCTTT	CSAEGSPRSTEAFF	14	few	TRBV20-1	TRBJ1-1	.
TGTGCCAGTAGTACATCCGGGACAGGGGTGCTCCAAGAGACCCAGTACTTC	CASSTSGTGVLQETQYF	17	.	TRBV19	TRBJ2-5	TRBD1
TGTGCCAGCAGCATTACAGGGTCCCTCCAAGAGACCCAGTACTTC	CASSITGSLQETQYF	15	few	TRBV7-3	TRBJ2-5	.
TGCAGTGCTAGCTTATCAGGGTTCGGCTACACCTTC	CSASLSGFGYTF	12	.	TRBV20-1	TRBJ1-2	.
TGTGCCATCAGTCTAGCAGATAACAATGAGCAGTTCTTC	CAISLADNNEQFF	13	many	TRBV10-3	TRBJ2-1	.
TGTGCCAGCAGCCATCAGGTGGGGCAGGGAAGGGTGAACACTGAAGCTTTCTTT	CASSHQVGQGRVNTEAFF	18	many	TRBV4-2	TRBJ1-1	.
TGTGCTAGTGGTTTGGTACTTGGGACAGGGGGAGTCGATGAGCAGTTCTTC	CASGLVLGTGGVDEQFF	17	many	TRBV12-5	TRBJ2-1	TRBD1
TGTGCCAGTAGTCCCCTAGCGGGAGAAGCCCGGAACACCGGGGAGCTGTTTTTT	CASSPLAGEARNTGELFF	18	few	TRBV19	TRBJ2-2	TRBD2
TGTGCCAGCAGACGGTTCGACAGGCCCTACGAGCAGTACTTC	CASRRFDRPYEQYF	14	many	TRBV2	TRBJ2-7	.
TGTGCCAGCAGCCGATGGCAAGAGACCCAGTACTTC	CASSRWQETQYF	12	many	TRBV7-2	TRBJ2-5	.
TGTGCCAGCAGCTTTGTAGAACGCTCCGAGCAGTACTTC	CASSFVERSEQYF	13	few	TRBV5-6	TRBJ2-7	.
TGTGCCAGCAGTTGGGGGCAACAGGGGAGGGACACTGAAGCTTTCTTT	CASSWGQQGRDTEAFF	16	many	TRBV27	TRBJ1-1	TRBD1
TGTGCCAGTAGTTCCCGGGCTGAGGGGGAGCAGTATTTT	CASSSRAEGEQYF	13	many	TRBV19	TRBJ2-3	.
TGTGCCAGCACCCCGGGACAGGGGGCGTCTGAAGCTTTCTTT	CASTPGQGASEAFF	14	many	TRBV27	TRBJ1-1	TRBD1
TGCGCCAGCAGCCACCAAGATCGGCACACCATATATTTT	CASSHQDRHTIYF	13	.	TRBV5-1	TRBJ1-3	.
TGTGCCAGCAGCTCGGGACTAGCGGGAGGGCGAGGGCACGAGCAGTACTTC	CASSSGLAGGRGHEQYF	17	many	TRBV7-9	TRBJ2-7	TRBD2
TGTGCCAGCAGCCCCAGGACGCGGGAGGGCGGGTTTTTACATCGGGGAGCTGTTTTT	CASSPRTREGGFLHRGAVF	19	many	TRBV11-2	TRBJ2-2	TRBD2
TGTGCCAGCTCACCACCCGGACTAGCGGGAGAAGAGATCCAGTACTTC	CASSPPGLAGEEIQYF	16	.	TRBV18	TRBJ2-5	TRBD2
TGTGCCAGTAGAGGAACCGGGGAGCTGTTTTTT	CASRGTGELFF	11	many	TRBV2	TRBJ2-2	.
TGTGCCAGCAGTTCCGCCGGGACTAGCGGGAGGTTATACGAGCAGTACTTC	CASSSAGTSGRLYEQYF	17	.	TRBV28	TRBJ2-7	TRBD2
TGCAGTGCTCTCGGACAGGGCTCTGGGGCCAACGTCCTGACTTTC	CSALGQGSGANVLTF	15	many	TRBV20-1	TRBJ2-6	TRBD1
TGCAGTGCTAGGACTAGCGGGGGTACCGGGGAGCTGTTTTTT	CSARTSGGTGELFF	14	.	TRBV20-1	TRBJ2-2	TRBD2
TGTGCCAGCAGCGATCCGGGACAGGGGGCTTCTGGCGGCGAGCAGTACTTC	CASSDPGQGASGGEQYF	17	many	TRBV11-2	TRBJ2-7	TRBD1
TGTGCCAGCAGTGATAGGGACGCAGACTCCTACGAGCAGTACTTC	CASSDRDADSYEQYF	15	many	TRBV6-1	TRBJ2-7	.
TGTGCCAGCAGTCCTCGGACAGGGGGCCACACTGAAGCTTTCTTT	CASSPRTGGHTEAFF	15	.	TRBV28	TRBJ1-1	TRBD1
TGTGCCAGCAGCTTAGGGAGGTTAGCGGGAGTTGACACCGGGGAGCTGTTTTTT	CASSLGRLAGVDTGELFF	18	many	TRBV7-2	TRBJ2-2	TRBD2
TGTGCCAGCAGCCTCCCCGGGACAGGGTTTATGGATGGCTACACCTTC	CASSLPGTGFMDGYTF	16	once	TRBV6-1	TRBJ1-2	TRBD1
TGTGCCAGCAGTGTGGAGAACACCGGGGAGCTGTTTTTT	CASSVENTGELFF	13	many	TRBV6-5	TRBJ2-2	.
TGTGCCTGGAGGACCCCCGGGAACACCGGGGAGCTGTTTTTT	CAWRTPGNTGELFF	14	.	TRBV30	TRBJ2-2	.
TGTGCCAGCAGAGCGGGAGACCATACGCAGTATTTT	CASRAGDHTQYF	12	few	TRBV12-3/TRBV12-4	TRBJ2-3	TRBD2
TGTGCCAGCAGCTTAGGAGAGGGGGGTGCCGGGGAGCTGTTTTTT	CASSLGEGGAGELFF	15	many	TRBV7-3	TRBJ2-2	.